Presented here are 2 T cell receptor beta chains from one specimen sequenced in a study of T-cell reconstitution after alpha-beta-depleted transplantation in children. Unique molecular identifiers were used to barcode this TCRbeta library. TCRdb independently ran MiXCR on the PCR reads; one entry per CDR3 protein. The top ten hold around 2% of the sample, which has about 460,000 distinct CDR3 sequences, 10% seen once. Here the sequenced sample was PBMCs, taken before TCRalphabeta/CD19-depleted stem cell transplant. The receptors derive from a child aged 2 to 15 with inherited bone marrow failure, due to receive a stem cell transplant.

This clonotype has a count of ten or more. The chain uses TRBV28 and TRBJ1-2; TRBD1 agrees at 9 bases. Germline assignment: CDR1 MDHEN and CDR2 SYDVKM. The CDR3 is 15 amino acids. With 6 bases clipped from V and 7 bases from J, the junction kept 12 bases outside the gene matches. This chain's CDR3 is CASRRPRGQGFGYTF. The CDR3 DNA reads as TGTGCCAGCAGAAGACCCCGGGGACAGGGTTTTGGCTACACCTTC.

This clonotype was detected ten times or more. This rearrangement joins TRBV11-2 to TRBJ2-1, with D maybe TRBD2 (5 bases). The CDR3 extends over 15 amino acids. Trimming took 5 bases from V and 1 from J, leaving 12 bases between them. Germline CDR1 and CDR2: SGHAT and FQNNGV. For the CDR3, the DNA is TGTGCCAGCAGCAGCCGGACGGGATCCTACAATGAGCAGTTCTTC. It yields the protein CASSSRTGSYNEQFF. Together with reference TRBV11-2 and TRBJ2-1, the CDR3 gives the full variable domain: EAGVAQSPRYKIIEKRQSVAFWCNPISGHATLYWYQQILGQGPKLLIQFQNNGVVDDSQLPKDRFSAERLKGVDSTLKIQPAKLEDSAVYLCASSSRTGSYNEQFFGPGTRLTVL.